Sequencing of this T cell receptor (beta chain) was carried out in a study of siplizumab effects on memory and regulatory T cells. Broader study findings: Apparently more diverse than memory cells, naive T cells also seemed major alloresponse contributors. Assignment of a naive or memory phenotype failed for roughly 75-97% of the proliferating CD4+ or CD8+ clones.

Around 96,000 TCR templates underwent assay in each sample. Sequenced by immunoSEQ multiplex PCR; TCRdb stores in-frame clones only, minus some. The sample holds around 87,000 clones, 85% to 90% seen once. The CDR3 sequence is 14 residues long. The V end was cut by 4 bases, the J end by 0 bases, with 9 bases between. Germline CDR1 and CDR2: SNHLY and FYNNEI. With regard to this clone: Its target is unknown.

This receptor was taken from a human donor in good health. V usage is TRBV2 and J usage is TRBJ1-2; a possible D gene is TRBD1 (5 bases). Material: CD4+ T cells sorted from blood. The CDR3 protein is CASSGQGSNYGYTF. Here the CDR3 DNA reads TGTGCCAGCAGTGGTCAGGGTTCTAACTATGGCTACACCTTC.